This TCR beta chain was recorded in a study of T cell responses to AZD1222 COVID-19 vaccine. Notes on the study in general: Spike-specific TCR breadth and depth grew following two AZD1222 doses.

Profiling relied on immunoSEQ multiplex PCR, and the TCRdb table lists in-frame clones only, not all of them. The profile shows about 150,000 clones, 90% to 95% of them singletons. In germline, CDR1 is LNHNV, CDR2 YYDKDF (reference sequence). This CDR3 comprises 13 residues. The V segment lost 4 bases and the J segment 8 bases; nucleotides outside the gene matches: 6. Notes on this clone: The antigen remains unidentified.

The specimen comprised peripheral blood, sampled 28 days after the second AZD1222 dose. The receptor was derived from an adult who received the AZD1222 COVID-19 vaccine. This rearrangement joins TRBV15 to TRBJ2-7; 9 nucleotides line up with TRBD2. The CDR3: CATSTGLARQQYF. CDR3 in DNA: TGTGCCACCAGCACGGGACTAGCCCGTCAGCAGTACTTC.